This is a list of T cell receptor beta chains from one sample in a study of identical twins. MiXCR, run by TCRdb on the 5' RACE reads, gives a single entry per CDR3 protein. The repertoire includes about 200,000 distinct CDR3 sequences, approximately 15% of them detected once, and about 38% sits in the top ten. Another study also made use of these data, one on T cells expressing NK-cell markers.

Sequencing input: CD8+ T cells sorted from blood. The receptor source for this set is a woman aged 18-29 years in good health. CDR3s include the opening cysteine and the closing phenylalanine or tryptophan. The order of the fields is CDR3 protein, CDR3 DNA, clone size, D gene, J gene, V gene. A D gene is named only where the DNA matches it firmly. Only part of the rows carry a size: once, few, many, or a class if the clone is expanded.

CASTSALPTDYEQYF,TGTGCCAGCACTTCGGCCCTCCCAACCGACTACGAGCAGTACTTC,many,NA,TRBJ2-7,TRBV21-1
CAISEGRQIQETQYF,TGTGCCATCAGTGAAGGGCGGCAGATCCAAGAGACCCAGTACTTC,few,NA,TRBJ2-5,TRBV10-3
CASSFPGTSGEQFF,TGTGCCAGCAGCTTTCCCGGGACTAGCGGGGAGCAGTTCTTC,few,TRBD2,TRBJ2-1,TRBV5-6
CSATTGGGTDTQYF,TGCAGTGCTACCACCGGCGGGGGCACAGATACGCAGTATTTT,few,NA,TRBJ2-3,TRBV20-1
CSAGIRQTLGGEQYF,TGCAGTGCTGGGATACGACAGACCTTAGGGGGCGAGCAGTACTTC,few,NA,TRBJ2-7,TRBV20-1
CASSERAAIQETQYF,TGTGCCAGCAGCGAAAGGGCGGCGATTCAAGAGACCCAGTACTTC,few,NA,TRBJ2-5,TRBV5-5
CASSQGLAKYNEQFF,TGCGCCAGCAGCCAGGGACTAGCGAAATACAATGAGCAGTTCTTC,NA,TRBD2,TRBJ2-1,TRBV5-1
CASSYNLAGLQETQYF,TGTGCCAGCAGTTACAACCTAGCGGGGCTGCAAGAGACCCAGTACTTC,few,TRBD2,TRBJ2-5,TRBV6-2/TRBV6-3
CASSPYGTGYNEQFF,TGTGCCAGCAGCCCATACGGGACAGGTTACAATGAGCAGTTCTTC,few,TRBD1,TRBJ2-1,TRBV7-9
CASSDQWGLNEQFF,TGTGCCAGCAGTGACCAGTGGGGGCTGAATGAGCAGTTCTTC,many,NA,TRBJ2-1,TRBV6-4
CASSPGQFF,TGTGCCAGCAGCCCAGGGCAGTTCTTC,NA,NA,TRBJ2-1,TRBV5-4
CASSPRGSSYEQYF,TGTGCCAGCAGCCCCAGGGGTTCTTCCTACGAGCAGTACTTC,NA,NA,TRBJ2-7,TRBV9
CASSEVEITIDGYTF,TGTGCCAGCAGTGAAGTAGAGATAACGATAGATGGCTACACCTTC,NA,NA,TRBJ1-2,TRBV6-1
CASSLEGQFYGYTF,TGCGCCAGCAGCTTGGAGGGACAGTTCTATGGCTACACCTTC,few,TRBD1,TRBJ1-2,TRBV5-1
CAVQRGTEAFF,TGTGCTGTACAACGGGGGACTGAAGCTTTCTTT,few,NA,TRBJ1-1,TRBV27
CASSAGGAGTEAFF,TGTGCCAGCAGCGCGGGGGGGGCTGGCACTGAAGCTTTCTTT,NA,NA,TRBJ1-1,TRBV12-3/TRBV12-4